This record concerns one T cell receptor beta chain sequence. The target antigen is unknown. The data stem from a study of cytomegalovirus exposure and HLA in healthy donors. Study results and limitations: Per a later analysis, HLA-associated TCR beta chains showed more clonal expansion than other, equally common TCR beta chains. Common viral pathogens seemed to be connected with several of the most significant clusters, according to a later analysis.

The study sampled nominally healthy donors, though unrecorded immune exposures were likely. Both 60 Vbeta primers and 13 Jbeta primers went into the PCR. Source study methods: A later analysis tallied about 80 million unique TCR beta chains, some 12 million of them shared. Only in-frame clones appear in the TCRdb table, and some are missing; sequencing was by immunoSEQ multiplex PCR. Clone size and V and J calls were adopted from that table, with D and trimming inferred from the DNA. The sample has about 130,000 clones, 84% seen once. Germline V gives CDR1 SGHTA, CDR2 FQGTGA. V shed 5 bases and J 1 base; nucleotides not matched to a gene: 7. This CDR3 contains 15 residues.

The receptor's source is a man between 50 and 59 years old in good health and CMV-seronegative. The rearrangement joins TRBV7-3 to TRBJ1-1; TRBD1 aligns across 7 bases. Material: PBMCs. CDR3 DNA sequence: TGTGCCAGCAGCCCGACCCACAGGGGGAACACTGAAGCTTTCTTT. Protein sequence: CASSPTHRGNTEAFF.